This T cell receptor (beta chain) was captured by sequencing in a study of blood T cell repertoires in COVID-19 (dated by TCRdb to about 2020). Broadly, across the study: Collaborator samples came from the United States, Italy and Spain and covered acute and convalescent phases of COVID-19. The prospective study material was composed of cDNA or gDNA derived from T cells, B-cell-depleted T cells, or PBMCs. Deeply sampled blood TCRbeta repertoires from subjects exposed to, actively infected with, or recovered from COVID-19 were included in the dataset. The repertoires were released in a freely available public database meant as a resource for research on the immune response to SARS-CoV-2. Samples came from the ongoing ImmuneRACE study (first 160 participants) plus 1,254 subjects from 6 global collaborators. A de-identified subject ID, COVID-19 status, age in years and sex were almost always included in the sample metadata. HLA class I and class II types, where available, came from metadata supplied by the sample provider rather than from assay-based typing.

With respect to this clone: No antigen is known for it. Base qualities were left out, and no much larger clone turns up one base away.

Whole blood was collected in K2EDTA tubes by collaborating institutions according to the institutions' own protocols. For TCRbeta analysis, collaborators shipped samples as frozen whole blood, isolated PBMCs, or DNA extracted from either of those sample types. Beyond this particular receptor, the publication reports: How much clinical and demographic metadata was included differed by source and by participant, and the metadata was provided uncurated.

The immunoSEQ Assay, a bias-controlled multiplex PCR, was used to amplify TCRbeta CDR3 regions from genomic DNA. The study's processing was this. Nucleated cell counts per sample were estimated from amplification of reference gene primers within the assay. To quantify the absolute abundance of each unique TCRbeta CDR3 rearrangement, sequence reads were collapsed and filtered. For each sample, productive Simpson clonality was calculated as the square root of Simpson's diversity index over productive rearrangements. This immuneACCESS table, as held by TCRdb, lists in-frame sequences with V and J called but not all clones. Of the missing ones, under half trace to an unresolved V gene in checked studies; the others have no known cause. D and trimming come from the DNA, and the V and J calls and clone size come from that table. Recorded for this sample are over 150,000 clones; roughly 85% of them occurred a single time. More than 1% of the sample is in the top ten clones.

The material sequenced was peripheral blood. This TCR was recovered from a man aged 35 to 55 with acute or convalescent COVID-19.

In nucleotides, the sequence is TGCAGTGCTAGCGGGGGAGTTGAAGCTTTCTTT. This sequence encodes CSASGGVEAFF. The chain employs TRBV20-1 and TRBJ1-1; TRBD1 might be the D gene, on 5 matching bases. In the germline V gene (reference sequence), CDR1 corresponds to DFQATT and CDR2 to SNEGSKA. The CDR3 numbers 11 residues from cysteine through phenylalanine. CDR3 DNA only is kept here, 33 bases in frame from base 1. The V end loses 3 bases and the J end loses 7 bases, and a stretch of 9 bases separates them.